Listed here are 13 T cell receptor beta chains from one sample, sequenced in a study of identical twins. TCRdb called the 5' RACE reads again in MiXCR, with one record for every CDR3 protein. The sample carries around 680,000 distinct CDR3 sequences, more than 6.5% recorded once. The same sample was also used in a study of yellow fever vaccine responses in identical twins.

The material sequenced was PBMCs. The source is a woman younger than 35 in good health.

This CDR3 is CASSYQPQHF. Written as DNA, the CDR3 is TGTGCCAGCAGTTATCAGCCCCAGCATTTT. The genes are TRBV6-1 and TRBJ1-5; D is ambiguous. CDR1 and CDR2 from the germline V gene are MNHNS and SASEGT. The CDR3 has 10 amino acids. The V and J ends lost 5 bases and 5 bases respectively, with 1 base between them.

This chain joins TRBV28 and TRBJ1-6; 8 bases fit TRBD1. The length of the CDR3 is 15 residues. Germline V gene sequence: CDR1 MDHEN, CDR2 SYDVKM. V was pared by 5 bases and J by 10 bases, with 10 bases of the junction left unmatched. The DNA for the CDR3 is TGTGCCAGCAGTCAGGGGGCAAAAGTAGGATCACCCCTCCACTTT. Protein: CASSQGAKVGSPLHF.

This clonotype has more than one count but fewer than ten. This chain's CDR3 is CASSFYSGLVASGELFF. CDR3 DNA sequence: TGTGCCAGCAGCTTCTATTCTGGTCTAGTCGCATCCGGGGAGCTGTTTTTT. This chain joins TRBV7-9 and TRBJ2-2, with unresolved D. The germline CDR1 and CDR2 sequences are SEHNR and FQNEAQ (reference sequence). This CDR3 contains 17 residues. V was cut by 3 bases and J by 6 bases, with 20 bases left in between.

The rearrangement uses TRBV27 and TRBJ2-7, with TRBD1 matching 8 bases. The CDR3 consists of 15 residues. Germline V gene data show CDR1 as MNHEY and CDR2 as SMNVEV (reference sequence). With 5 bases clipped from V and 2 bases from J, the junction kept 8 bases outside the gene matches. CDR3 DNA sequence: TGTGCCAGCAGTCCGACAGGGGCCCAGACCTACGAGCAGTACTTC. This sequence encodes CASSPTGAQTYEQYF.

The chain is built from TRBV15 and TRBJ2-1, with 8 bases fitting TRBD1. The J segment lost 5 bases and the V segment lost 0 bases, leaving 0 bases of the junction unmatched. The CDR3 is made up of 14 amino acids. Per germline, CDR1 LNHNV and CDR2 YYDKDF (reference sequence). The CDR3 DNA sequence: TGTGCCACCAGCAGAGAGACAGGGGACAATGAGCAGTTCTTC. It yields the protein CATSRETGDNEQFF. Looking up the rest from reference TRBV15 and TRBJ2-1 gives the full variable domain: DAMVIQNPRYQVTQFGKPVTLSCSQTLNHNVMYWYQQKSSQAPKLLFHYYDKDFNNEADTPDNFQSRRPNTSFCFLDIRSPGLGDTAMYLCATSRETGDNEQFFGPGTRLTVL.

This chain links TRBV11-2 with TRBJ2-5; D is perhaps TRBD1 (6 bases). Germline-derived CDR1 and CDR2 are SGHAT and FQNNGV. The CDR3 covers 15 residues. The V gene lost 5 bases and the J gene lost 5 bases, with 18 bases spanning the gap. CDR3 nucleotide sequence: TGTGCCAGCAGCCGTGCGCAGGGGACGTTCGAGACCCAGTACTTC. This codes for CASSRAQGTFETQYF.

The chain combines TRBV10-3 with TRBJ2-1; no definite D call. V was trimmed by 3 bases and J by 9 bases, leaving 6 bases between them. The CDR3 consists of 11 residues. The germline CDR1 and CDR2 sequences are ENHRY and SYGVKD. The CDR3 DNA reads TGTGCCATCAGTGATTTTTCTGAGCAGTTCTTC. Translated: CAISDFSEQFF.

This clonotype showed up just a few times. V gene TRBV7-9 combines with J gene TRBJ2-1; 13 nucleotides align to TRBD2. There are 15 residues in the CDR3. Germline-derived CDR1 and CDR2 are SEHNR and FQNEAQ (reference sequence). V was clipped by 5 bases and J by 5 bases; unmatched bases: 3. In nucleotides, the CDR3 is TGTGCCAGCAGCGATGGGACTAGCGGGAACAATGAGCAGTTCTTC. It yields the protein CASSDGTSGNNEQFF.

The rearrangement links TRBV6-1 to TRBJ2-7; TRBD2 matches 8 bases. Germline V gene lookup returns CDR1 MNHNS and CDR2 SASEGT. Losses at the gene ends were 10 bases for V and 0 bases for J; bases not matched to a gene: 14. This CDR3 comprises 16 residues. CDR3 amino acids: CATPVGRGRNSYEQYF. Here the CDR3 DNA reads TGTGCCACACCCGTAGGGCGCGGGAGGAACTCCTACGAGCAGTACTTC.

Note on this clonotype: A read error may produce the germline difference seen at one junction end. The chain is built from TRBV5-4 and TRBJ1-2; 9 nucleotides align to TRBD1. Germline V gene data show CDR1 as SGHNT and CDR2 as YYREEE (reference sequence). This CDR3 contains 15 residues. The CDR3 reads CAISSRDRDFYGYTF. CDR3 coding DNA: TGTGCCATCAGCTCTCGGGACAGGGATTTCTATGGCTACACCTTC.

This clonotype was seen a few times. The J gene is TRBJ2-2, the V gene TRBV12-5, with D possibly TRBD1 on 5 matching bases. V was shortened by 2 bases and J by 1 base, with 11 bases between the two germline ends. This CDR3 is built from 16 residues. Germline V gene data show CDR1 as LGHNT and CDR2 as FRNRAP. The CDR3 nucleotides read TGTGCTAGTGGTTTGTCGGTGGGGCGGAACACCGGGGAGCTGTTTTTT. It translates to CASGLSVGRNTGELFF.

Only a few counts were recorded for this clonotype. The rearrangement uses TRBV15 and TRBJ1-6; TRBD1 agrees at 9 bases. Germline CDR1 is LNHNV and CDR2 is YYDKDF (reference sequence). V gave up 0 bases and J gave up 10 bases; unmatched junction bases: 4. The CDR3 has 15 residues. The CDR3 DNA sequence: TGTGCCACCAGCAGAGATCGGGACAGGGTCTCACCCCTCCACTTT. Its translation is CATSRDRDRVSPLHF.

Many counts were recorded for this clonotype. The genes are TRBV4-3 and TRBJ2-1; no clear D. Germline V gives CDR1 LGHNA, CDR2 YSLEER. Trimming stripped 4 bases from V and 5 bases from J, with 12 bases between. The CDR3 has 14 amino acids. The CDR3 protein is CASSPGTQHNEQFF. The CDR3, as DNA: TGCGCCAGCAGCCCAGGAACTCAACACAATGAGCAGTTCTTC.